This TCR beta chain derives from a study of PD-1 blockade in classical Hodgkin lymphoma. Brentuximab vedotin exposure varied among the patients, all of whom had relapsed after autologous stem cell transplantation. Data came from immunoSEQ multiplex PCR; TCRdb stores just in-frame clones and leaves some out. The table shows tens of thousands of clones, with about 71% occurring only once. The CDR3 extends over 13 amino acids. CDR1 MDHEN and CDR2 SYDVKM come from the germline V gene. V gave up 4 bases and J gave up 15 bases, with 19 bases separating them. This clonotype originated in a human donor with classical Hodgkin lymphoma. The chain couples TRBV28 to TRBJ2-1; D could derive from TRBD1 or TRBD2 (6 bases each). The sequencing used peripheral blood mononuclear cells (PBMCs), collected at baseline. The DNA for the CDR3 is TGTGCCAGCAGTTCCCCCGGGGGCCCTGAGGGGTTCTTC. It is translated as CASSSPGGPEGFF.